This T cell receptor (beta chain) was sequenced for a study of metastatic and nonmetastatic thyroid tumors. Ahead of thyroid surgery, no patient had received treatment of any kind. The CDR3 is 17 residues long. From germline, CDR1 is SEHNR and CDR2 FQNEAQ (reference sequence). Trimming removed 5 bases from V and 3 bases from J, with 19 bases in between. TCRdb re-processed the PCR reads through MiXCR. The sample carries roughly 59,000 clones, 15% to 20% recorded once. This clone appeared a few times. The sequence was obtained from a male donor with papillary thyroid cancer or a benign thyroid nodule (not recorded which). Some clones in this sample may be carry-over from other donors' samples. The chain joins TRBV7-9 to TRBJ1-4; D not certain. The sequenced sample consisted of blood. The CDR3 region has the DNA TGTGCCAGCAGCGACCCTCGTGGGCAGCGCCCTAATGAAAAACTGTTTTTT. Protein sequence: CASSDPRGQRPNEKLFF. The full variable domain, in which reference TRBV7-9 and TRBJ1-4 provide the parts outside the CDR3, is DTGVSQNPRHKITKRGQNVTFRCDPISEHNRLYWYRQTLGQGPEFLTYFQNEAQLEKSRLLSDRFSAERPKGSFSTLEIQRTEQGDSAMYLCASSDPRGQRPNEKLFFGSGTQLSVL.